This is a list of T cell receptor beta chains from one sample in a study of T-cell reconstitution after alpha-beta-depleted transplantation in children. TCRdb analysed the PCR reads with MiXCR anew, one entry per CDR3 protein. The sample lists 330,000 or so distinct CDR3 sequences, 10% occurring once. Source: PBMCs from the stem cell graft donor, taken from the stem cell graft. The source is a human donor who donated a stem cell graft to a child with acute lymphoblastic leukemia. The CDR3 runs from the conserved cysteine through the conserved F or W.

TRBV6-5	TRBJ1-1	CASSFRDKNTEAFF
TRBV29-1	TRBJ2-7	CSVGAGLGYEQYF
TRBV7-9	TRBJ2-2	CASSKGTTNTGELFF
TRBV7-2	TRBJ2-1	CASCSGDCFLGQFF
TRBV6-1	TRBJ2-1	CASSEPGFGYKEQFF
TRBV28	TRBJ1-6	CASTKYFLKGSRGAPLHF
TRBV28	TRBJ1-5	CASSLVGAHQPQHF
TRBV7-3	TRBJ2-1	CASSTGPSYNEQFF
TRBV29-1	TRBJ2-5	CSVEGGRAEETQYF
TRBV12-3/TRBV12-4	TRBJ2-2	CASTDTINTGELFF
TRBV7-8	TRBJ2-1	CASSFGPANEQFF
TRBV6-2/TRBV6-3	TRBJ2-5	CASSYSGPQETQYF
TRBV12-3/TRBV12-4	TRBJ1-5	CASSLVGHEPQHF
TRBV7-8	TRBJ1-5	CASSSDRGLTNQPQHF
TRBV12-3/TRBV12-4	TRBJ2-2	CASSWGLGTGELFF
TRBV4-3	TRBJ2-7	CASSQDPYGQGALEQYF
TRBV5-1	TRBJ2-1	CASSLEPAGYNEQFF
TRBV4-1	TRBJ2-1	CASSHLIATSYNEQFF
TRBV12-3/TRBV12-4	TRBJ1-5	CTSSLEAGSLNSNQPQHF
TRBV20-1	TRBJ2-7	CSARRGGRADEQYF
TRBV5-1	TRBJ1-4	CASSLALTGFEKLFF
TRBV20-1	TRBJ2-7	CSAPRGSTYEQYF
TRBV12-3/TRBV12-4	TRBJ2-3	CASRQAGLAWADTQYF